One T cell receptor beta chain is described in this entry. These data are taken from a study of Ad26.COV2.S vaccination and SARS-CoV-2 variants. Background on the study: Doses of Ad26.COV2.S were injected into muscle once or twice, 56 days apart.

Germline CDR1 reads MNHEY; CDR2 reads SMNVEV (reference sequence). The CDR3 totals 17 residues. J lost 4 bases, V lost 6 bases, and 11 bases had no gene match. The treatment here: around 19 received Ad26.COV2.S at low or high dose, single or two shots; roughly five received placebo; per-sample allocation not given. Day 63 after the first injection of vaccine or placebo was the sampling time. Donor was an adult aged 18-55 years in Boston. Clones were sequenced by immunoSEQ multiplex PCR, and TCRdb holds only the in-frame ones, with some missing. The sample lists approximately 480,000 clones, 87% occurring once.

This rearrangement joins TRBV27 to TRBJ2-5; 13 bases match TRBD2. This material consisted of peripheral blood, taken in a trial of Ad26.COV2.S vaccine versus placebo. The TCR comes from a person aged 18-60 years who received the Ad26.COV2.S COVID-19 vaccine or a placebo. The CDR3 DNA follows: TGTGCCAGCAGCCCAACCCGACTAGCGGGAGGCGTAGAGACCCAGTACTTC. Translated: CASSPTRLAGGVETQYF.